Sequencing of this TCR beta chain was carried out in a study of blood T cell repertoires in COVID-19 (dated by TCRdb to about 2020). Context from the whole study: The collaborator samples originated in the United States, Italy and Spain and spanned the acute and convalescent phases of COVID-19. The material from the prospective study consisted of cDNA or gDNA derived from T cells, B-cell-depleted T cells, or PBMCs. Deeply sampled blood TCRbeta repertoires from subjects exposed to, actively infected with, or recovered from COVID-19 were included in the dataset. The repertoires were released in a freely available public database intended as a resource for research on the immune response to SARS-CoV-2. Samples were obtained from the ongoing ImmuneRACE study (first 160 participants) and from 1,000 to 1,500 subjects provided by 6 global collaborators. A de-identified subject ID, COVID-19 status, age in years and sex were almost always included in the sample metadata. Where available, HLA class I and class II types were taken from metadata supplied by the sample provider and were not determined by assay-based typing.

TCRbeta CDR3 regions were amplified from genomic DNA using the immunoSEQ Assay, a bias-controlled multiplex PCR. As for how the authors treated the data: The number of nucleated cells in each sample was estimated by amplification of reference gene primers within the assay. To quantify the absolute abundance of each unique TCRbeta CDR3 rearrangement, sequence reads were collapsed and filtered. For each sample, productive Simpson clonality was calculated as the square root of Simpson's diversity index over productive rearrangements. Here the immuneACCESS table is served through TCRdb, limited to in-frame sequences with V and J called. Missing clones are a known gap in these copies; in checked studies unresolved V genes cover under half, and the rest lacks a known reason. That table furnishes V, J and clone size, whereas the DNA furnished D and trimming. Counted in this sample were 450,000 to 600,000 clones; roughly 87% of them appeared once. The ten largest clones represent roughly 0.7% of the sample.

Comments on this clone: The clone's antigen remains unknown. Qualities for individual bases were not recorded, and no much larger clone is one base off.

Enrolling through a virtual design, the prospective study's participants ranged in age from roughly 18 to 90 years and lived across roughly 24 United States geographic areas. Cohort assignment in the prospective study relied on participant-reported clinical history from a screening survey and a study questionnaire. Recovered participants in ImmuneRACE Cohort 3 were defined by two consecutive negative NP/OP PCR tests, clearance by a healthcare professional, or resolution of symptoms. Each participant in the prospective study had whole blood, serum and a nasopharyngeal or oropharyngeal swab collected by mobile phlebotomists. Additional blood draws and questionnaires over an approximately 2-month period could optionally be provided by prospective study participants. Prospective study blood samples were shipped either frozen or at room temperature before DNA extraction. The CDR3 contains 16 residues, cysteine and phenylalanine counted. Only CDR3 DNA remains: 48 bases, in frame from the first base. V is trimmed back by 2 bases and J by 2 bases, and the junction contains 6 bases that no gene match accounts for. Taken from the germline V gene, the CDR1 and CDR2 loops are SNHLY and FYNNEI.

Beyond this particular receptor, the publication reports: How much clinical and demographic metadata was included differed by source and by participant, and the metadata was provided uncurated.

Source material: PBMCs or T cells enriched from blood (not recorded which). This receptor was taken from a woman aged 18 to 35 who had recovered from COVID-19. The chain is encoded by TRBV2 joined to TRBJ1-3; a stretch of 7 junction bases matches TRBD1. The DNA sequence follows: TGTGCCAGCAGTGAACGGGGCAGGGGGGCTGGAAACACCATATATTTT. Its translation is CASSERGRGAGNTIYF.